Below, 18 T cell receptor beta chains from the same sample are listed, as sequenced in a study of blood T cells in healthy people across ages. The second PCR ran about 6 to 12 cycles with a sample-barcoded 5' primer and J-beta primers. TCRdb recomputed calls from the 5' RACE reads with MiXCR, one row per CDR3 protein. The sample includes about 1.8 million distinct CDR3 sequences, around half seen only once; the top ten take over 2%. Sequencing used blood. The source of these receptors is a middle-aged woman in good health.

This chain uses TRBV28 with TRBJ2-7, with a possible D match to TRBD1 (5 bases). The CDR3 is 14 residues long. V lost 3 bases and J 4 bases, leaving 13 bases between the germline ends. Looked up from germline, CDR1 is MDHEN and CDR2 is SYDVKM. The CDR3 sequence is CASSFQAGNYEQYF. DNA for the CDR3: TGTGCCAGCAGTTTCCAGGCAGGGAATTACGAGCAGTACTTC.

This chain links TRBV20-1 with TRBJ2-3; D not certain. Germline V CDR1 and CDR2: DFQATT, SNEGSKA (reference sequence). The CDR3 contains 14 residues. V gave up 6 bases and J gave up 0 bases, with 13 bases separating them. CDR3 nucleotide sequence: TGCAGTGCCACTTCGGTAGCTAGCACAGATACGCAGTATTTT. Protein sequence: CSATSVASTDTQYF.

A single count supports this clonotype. V usage is TRBV4-1 and J usage is TRBJ1-2, with D uncertain. In germline, CDR1 is MGHRA, CDR2 YSYEKL. V was cut by 4 bases and J by 2 bases, with 11 bases left in between. This CDR3 has 14 residues. CDR3 in DNA: TGCGCCAGCAGCCCTGGGCGACGGAACTATGGCTACACCTTC. Its translation: CASSPGRRNYGYTF.

V gene TRBV4-3 combines with J gene TRBJ1-4; TRBD1 matches 8 bases. Trimming removed 4 bases from V and 7 bases from J; junction bases left unmatched: 17. The CDR3 runs to 18 residues. Germline V CDR1 and CDR2: LGHNA, YSLEER. The CDR3 nucleotides are TGCGCCAGCAGCCCCTCCCGAACAGGGGGTGCAGGCGGTGAAAAACTGTTTTTT. This translates into CASSPSRTGGAGGEKLFF.

On this clonotype: An end of the junction differs from the germline gene, which may be a read error. The genes are TRBV5-1 and TRBJ2-3; D possibly corresponds to TRBD2 (5 bases). The germline CDR1 and CDR2 sequences are SGHRS and YFSETQ. The CDR3 has 13 amino acids. The CDR3 sequence is CASSVAGQDTRYF. In DNA, the CDR3 is TGCGCCAGCAGCGTGGCGGGTCAAGATACGCGGTATTTT.

The CDR3 is CASSQAVALNEQFF. The CDR3 DNA reads as TGTGCCAGCAGCCAAGCGGTAGCCCTCAATGAGCAGTTCTTC. The genes are TRBV4-2 and TRBJ2-1; D is unresolved. Germline CDR1 LGHNA, CDR2 YNFKEQ. This CDR3 has 14 amino acids. Trimming stripped 1 base from V and 6 bases from J, with 10 bases between.

This clonotype occurred a few times. This sequence joins TRBV4-2 and TRBJ2-3; D gene uncertain. This CDR3 is 15 amino acids long. Germline CDR1 is LGHNA and CDR2 is YNFKEQ. Trimming stripped 0 bases from V and 5 bases from J, with 12 bases between. CDR3 bases: TGTGCCAGCAGCCAAGAGGTGGGCGGCGTAGATACGCAGTATTTT. It codes for CASSQEVGGVDTQYF.

There are a few counts of this clonotype. The chain couples TRBV14 to TRBJ2-7; D is unclear. Germline V gene data show CDR1 as SGHDN and CDR2 as FVKESK. Trimming removed 1 base from V and 7 bases from J, with 11 bases in between. The CDR3 runs 13 residues. CDR3 DNA sequence: TGTGCCAGCAGCCAAGTTGGGGTCCAGGAGCAGTACTTC. The encoded protein is CASSQVGVQEQYF.

The chain couples TRBV20-1 to TRBJ2-3; possible D gene TRBD2, 6 bases. The CDR3 is 16 amino acids. Germline V gene data show CDR1 as DFQATT and CDR2 as SNEGSKA (reference sequence). Trimming cost V 1 base and J 0 bases, with 14 bases left between them. CDR3 region: CSARGLRGASTDTQYF. CDR3 coding DNA: TGCAGTGCTAGAGGGCTGCGGGGAGCTAGCACAGATACGCAGTATTTT.

The chain carries TRBV2 and TRBJ1-4, with D uncertain. The germline V and J ends were trimmed by 6 bases and 14 bases, with 13 bases remaining between them. The CDR3 has 11 residues. Looked up from germline, CDR1 is SNHLY and CDR2 is FYNNEI. The CDR3 protein is CASSVRWILFF. CDR3 DNA: TGTGCCAGCAGCGTCAGGTGGATTCTGTTTTTT.

CDR3 loop: CATSRDPGVFYEQYF. The CDR3 DNA sequence: TGTGCCACCAGCAGAGACCCAGGGGTCTTCTACGAGCAGTACTTC. This rearrangement joins TRBV15 to TRBJ2-7; tentatively, D is TRBD1 (6 bases). Trimming removed 0 bases from V and 3 bases from J, with 12 bases in between. The CDR3 has 15 amino acids. CDR1 and CDR2 (germline): LNHNV, YYDKDF (reference sequence).

This chain connects TRBV6-9 to TRBJ2-5, with D unclear. The CDR3 loop spans 17 amino acids. V was trimmed by 2 bases and J by 2 bases, leaving 18 bases between them. Germline V gives CDR1 MNHGY, CDR2 SVAAGI. CDR3 sequence (DNA): TGTGCCAGCAGTTATCCCGATCTGTGGGTCGGACAAGAGACCCAGTACTTC. This encodes CASSYPDLWVGQETQYF.

The rearrangement links TRBV12-3 or TRBV12-4 to TRBJ2-1; the D gene is possibly TRBD1 (6 bases). With 5 bases removed from V and 12 bases from J, the gap between germline ends came to 17 bases. CDR3 size: 13 residues. The CDR3: CASSTRTETRQFF. CDR3 bases: TGTGCCAGCAGTACCCGGACAGAAACGAGGCAGTTCTTC.

The chain has TRBV25-1 and TRBJ2-5; D remains unclear. The germline V gene has CDR1 MGHDK and CDR2 SYGVNS. Trimming removed 1 base from V and 5 bases from J, with 14 bases in between. CDR3 length: 15 amino acids. CDR3 nucleotides: TGTGCCAGCAGTGAATCCTGGAGTCTGGCGGAGACCCAGTACTTC. Translating it yields CASSESWSLAETQYF.

The V gene is TRBV6-5, the J gene TRBJ1-2; D possibly corresponds to TRBD1 (5 bases). The germline gives CDR1 MNHEY, CDR2 SVGAGI. This CDR3 is built from 14 residues. The germline V and J ends were trimmed by 6 bases and 5 bases, with 16 bases remaining between them. The CDR3 loop is CASRRQGISYGYTF. In nucleotides, the CDR3 is TGTGCCAGCAGGAGGCAGGGAATCTCGTATGGCTACACCTTC.

The chain couples TRBV4-2 to TRBJ2-1, with 8 bases identical to TRBD1. The CDR3 contains 16 residues. The germline gives CDR1 LGHNA, CDR2 YNFKEQ. The trim removed 3 bases at V and 5 bases at J, leaving 9 bases unmatched. CDR3 nucleotides: TGTGCCAGCAGCCAGCCCTTGACAGGGGATAACAATGAGCAGTTCTTC. Protein sequence: CASSQPLTGDNNEQFF.

The rearrangement links TRBV12-3 or TRBV12-4 to TRBJ1-5; perhaps TRBD1 as D (5 bases). With 3 bases removed from V and 7 bases from J, the gap between germline ends came to 13 bases. CDR3 length: 14 residues. CDR3 nucleotide sequence: TGTGCCAGCAGTTTTATGGGACGCGGCCAGCCCCAGCATTTT. This sequence encodes CASSFMGRGQPQHF.

This clonotype was detected only a few times. V gene TRBV5-1 combines with J gene TRBJ1-2; no clear D. CDR1 is SGHRS and CDR2 is YFSETQ in the germline V gene. Trimming pared 2 bases from V and 1 base from J, leaving 9 bases between. This CDR3 region has 14 residues. CDR3 sequence reads: CASSLPGSNYGYTF. CDR3 in DNA: TGCGCCAGCAGCTTACCGGGTAGTAACTATGGCTACACCTTC.